This T cell receptor (beta chain) was identified during a study of blood T cell repertoires in COVID-19. Recruited during active infection, patients (from Seattle) were subsequently followed longitudinally. V was shortened by 1 base and J by 8 bases, with 11 bases between the two germline ends. There are 13 residues in the CDR3. Germline lookup yields CDR1 LGHDT and CDR2 YNNKEL (reference sequence). TCRdb's copy holds only in-frame clones and misses some; the assay was immunoSEQ multiplex PCR. The sample has about 170,000 clones, roughly 86% seen once. Specimen: peripheral blood. J is TRBJ1-2 and V is TRBV3-1 (or the pseudogene TRBV3-2), with unresolved D. The receptor's source is a woman over 75 with COVID-19, enrolled during active disease. CDR3 sequence (DNA): TGTGCCAGCAGCCAAGTCCAGTACCAGGGCTACACCTTC. Translating gives CASSQVQYQGYTF.